The next 16 T cell receptor beta chains were all read from a single sample in a study of blood T cell repertoires in COVID-19. This table comes from immunoSEQ multiplex PCR, and its TCRdb copy is limited to in-frame clones, with some not included. This repertoire shows a few hundred thousand clones, approximately 84% found once; its top ten account for over 9.5%. The sequenced sample consisted of PBMCs or T cells enriched from blood (not recorded which). The receptors originated from a woman aged 18-29 years who had recovered from COVID-19.

A single count supports this clone. This chain links TRBV2 with TRBJ1-4; no definite D call. The ends were cut back, 5 bases at V and 8 bases at J, with 18 bases in the middle. The CDR3 extends over 15 amino acids. The germline V gene encodes CDR1 SNHLY and CDR2 FYNNEI. Here the CDR3 reads CASSLELLRREKLFF. DNA of the CDR3: TGTGCCAGCAGTCTTGAACTACTCCGACGGGAAAAACTGTTTTTT.

DNA of the CDR3: TGTGCCAGCAGCTTTGTGCCAGGGGGCAGGGATAGCAATCAGCCCCAGCATTTT. Its protein is CASSFVPGGRDSNQPQHF. The genes are TRBV5-8 and TRBJ1-5; 8 nucleotides line up with TRBD1. The trim removed 2 bases at V and 0 bases at J, leaving 10 bases unmatched. This CDR3 region has 18 residues. Germline V gene sequence: CDR1 SGHTS, CDR2 YDEGEE.

The V call is TRBV19, the J call TRBJ2-3; a weak D match, TRBD2 (6 bases). The CDR3 length is 15 residues. The V and J ends lost 6 bases and 0 bases respectively, with 13 bases between them. Germline-derived CDR1 and CDR2 are LNHDA and SQIVND (reference sequence). The CDR3 coding sequence is TGTGCCAGTAGGAGGGCGGGGACTAGCACAGATACGCAGTATTTT. Protein product: CASRRAGTSTDTQYF.

The chain links TRBV25-1 to TRBJ1-2; 10 nucleotides agree with TRBD1. This CDR3 comprises 15 residues. Germline CDR1 reads MGHDK; CDR2 reads SYGVNS. V trimming: 7 bases; J trimming: 0 bases; junction bases outside the gene matches: 5. The CDR3 here is CASTPGQGTNYGYTF. The CDR3 coding sequence is TGTGCCAGCACCCCGGGACAGGGGACTAACTATGGCTACACCTTC.

The V call is TRBV2, the J call TRBJ2-3; TRBD1 aligns across 7 bases. Trimming took 3 bases from V and 4 from J; bases not matched to a gene: 4. The CDR3 is 14 amino acids. Germline CDR1 SNHLY, CDR2 FYNNEI. CDR3 sequence reads: CASSDRQGSDTQYF. The CDR3 DNA follows: TGTGCCAGCAGTGACAGACAGGGATCAGATACGCAGTATTTT.

This chain links TRBV7-8 with TRBJ2-3, with 7 positions matching TRBD1. There are 14 residues in the CDR3. V shed 5 bases and J 4 bases; nucleotides not matched to a gene: 6. Germline V gene data show CDR1 as SGHVS and CDR2 as FQNEAQ. CDR3 sequence reads: CASSPTGDADTQYF. CDR3 DNA sequence: TGTGCCAGCAGCCCCACAGGGGACGCAGATACGCAGTATTTT.

This chain links TRBV10-2 with TRBJ2-7; unclear D gene. V shed 5 bases and J shed 4 bases, with 9 bases lying between them. CDR1 is WSHSY and CDR2 is SAAADI in the germline V gene. The CDR3 has 12 residues. In DNA, the CDR3 is TGCGCCAGCAGTTTGAGTATATACGAGCAGTACTTC. Protein: CASSLSIYEQYF.

The genes are TRBV7-8 and TRBJ1-5, with a weak D call TRBD1 (6 bases). The V and J ends lost 2 bases and 0 bases respectively, with 14 bases between them. CDR1 SGHVS and CDR2 FQNEAQ come from the germline V gene. The CDR3 is made up of 17 amino acids. CDR3: CASSLLWTAHSNQPQHF. CDR3 sequence (DNA): TGTGCCAGCAGCTTACTCTGGACAGCTCATAGCAATCAGCCCCAGCATTTT.

CDR3: CASSGGDIWPQHF. CDR3 bases: TGTGCCAGCAGCGGGGGGGACATATGGCCCCAGCATTTT. V usage is TRBV5-4 and J usage is TRBJ1-5; a weak D match, TRBD1 (6 bases). V gave up 4 bases and J gave up 9 bases, with 14 bases separating them. The germline V gene encodes CDR1 SGHNT and CDR2 YYREEE (reference sequence). The CDR3 loop spans 13 amino acids.

This chain connects TRBV19 to TRBJ2-1; perhaps TRBD1 as D (7 bases). The CDR3 covers 14 residues. V was cut by 5 bases and J by 8 bases, with 16 bases left in between. Germline lookup yields CDR1 LNHDA and CDR2 SQIVND (reference sequence). This CDR3 reads CASSLTGGGDEQFF. CDR3 in DNA: TGTGCCAGTAGTCTTACCGGAGGGGGCGATGAGCAGTTCTTC.

V is TRBV5-4 and J is TRBJ2-7, with 10 bases fitting TRBD1. Losses at the gene ends were 4 bases for V and 1 base for J; bases not matched to a gene: 2. The CDR3 contains 14 residues. Germline loops: CDR1 SGHNT, CDR2 YYREEE (reference sequence). The CDR3 is CASSPGQGSYEQYF. The CDR3 DNA sequence: TGTGCCAGCAGCCCGGGACAGGGGTCCTACGAGCAGTACTTC.

V gene TRBV11-1 combines with J gene TRBJ2-7, with 9 bases that match TRBD2. CDR3 length: 14 residues. With V trimmed by 8 bases and J by 0 bases, 5 bases remained unmatched. CDR1 is SGHAT, CDR2 FQDESV, per germline (reference sequence). CDR3 nucleotide sequence: TGTGCCAGCGGACGCGGGGGGGGCTCCTACGAGCAGTACTTC. As protein: CASGRGGGSYEQYF.

The V call is TRBV30, the J call TRBJ1-4, with TRBD1 matching over 9 bases. Germline CDR1 reads GTSNPN; CDR2 reads SVGIG (reference sequence). V lost 0 bases and J lost 7; bases outside the gene matches: 6. The CDR3 sequence is 15 residues long. In DNA, the CDR3 is TGTGCCTGGAGTGTACTAGGACAGGGGTTTGAAAAACTGTTTTTT. This codes for CAWSVLGQGFEKLFF.

The gene calls are TRBV21-1 and TRBJ1-6. TRBV21-1 constitutes a pseudogene. This CDR3 has 17 residues. CDR3 DNA sequence: TGTGCCAGCAGCAAAGGCGTGGAGAGCTCCTATAATTCACCCCTCCACTTT. It encodes CASSKGVESSYNSPLHF.

V usage is TRBV5-8 and J usage is TRBJ2-3; 7 bases are shared with TRBD2. V dropped 1 base and J dropped 6; count of bases not matched to a gene: 11. This CDR3 has 16 amino acids. The germline V gene encodes CDR1 SGHTS and CDR2 YDEGEE. CDR3 in amino acids: CASSLWLAARHDTQYF. The CDR3 bases are TGTGCCAGCAGCTTGTGGCTAGCGGCAAGGCATGATACGCAGTATTTT.

This clone was picked up a small number of times. V usage is TRBV7-9 and J usage is TRBJ1-1, with D perhaps TRBD1 (6 bases). Trimming removed 5 bases from V and 8 bases from J, with 15 bases in between. The germline V gene has CDR1 SEHNR and CDR2 FQNEAQ (reference sequence). This CDR3 comprises 13 residues. CDR3 sequence: CASSANQGWEAFF. The CDR3, as DNA: TGTGCCAGCAGCGCTAACCAGGGGTGGGAAGCTTTCTTT.